The present T cell receptor (beta chain) was sequenced within a study of beta chain features in type 1 diabetes. The study, taken as a whole, reports: In all four CD4+ subsets, TCRB CDR3 length was significantly, moderately reduced in type 1 diabetes.

Every donor had blood drawn once into heparin, approximately 120 mL on average. Germline CDR1 is SGHRS and CDR2 is YFSETQ. CDR3 length: 14 amino acids. V shed 4 bases and J 1 base; nucleotides not matched to a gene: 4. Every isolated RNA sample was fully reverse transcribed, so sequencing captured expressed TCRB transcripts. Libraries were prepared by immunoSEQ multiplex PCR; TCRdb keeps only in-frame clonotypes and omits some of them. The data show under 300,000 clones, 14% seen once. For this clone: Its antigen is not identified.

The chain carries TRBV5-1 and TRBJ2-5; the match to TRBD1 covers 7 bases. Sequencing was performed on naive CD4+ T cells from blood. This receptor was identified in a man aged 30 to 39 with type 1 diabetes. In DNA form, the CDR3 reads TGCGCCAGCAGCATGGGACAGATCCAAGAGACCCAGTACTTC. Translation: CASSMGQIQETQYF.